This T cell receptor (beta chain) was captured in a study of T cell repertoires and HLA-DP antigens. Overall study: One stimulator alloantigen differed from self by one groove amino acid; the other by ten. The study, taken as a whole, reports: Against both alloantigens, CD137+ clonality was similar, about 0.39.

Germline CDR1 is KGHSH and CDR2 is LQKENI. Trimming cost V 2 bases and J 5 bases, with 19 bases left between them. This CDR3 region has 16 residues. For pre-culture CD4+ samples, the target was 200,000 T cell genomes. Assay: immunoSEQ multiplex PCR; the TCRdb copy retains only in-frame clones and omits some. The sample includes approximately 110,000 clones, approximately 92% of them seen just once. To note about this clone: Its specificity is unknown.

The sequencing input was CD4+ T cells from PBMCs. This clonotype originated in a young woman in good health and CMV-seronegative. This rearrangement joins TRBV18 to TRBJ2-7, with D possibly called TRBD1 or TRBD2 (5 bases each). For the CDR3, the DNA is TGTGCCAGCTCACCAGGGGCTGGCCGGGGTCGGAACGAGCAGTACTTC. Residues: CASSPGAGRGRNEQYF.